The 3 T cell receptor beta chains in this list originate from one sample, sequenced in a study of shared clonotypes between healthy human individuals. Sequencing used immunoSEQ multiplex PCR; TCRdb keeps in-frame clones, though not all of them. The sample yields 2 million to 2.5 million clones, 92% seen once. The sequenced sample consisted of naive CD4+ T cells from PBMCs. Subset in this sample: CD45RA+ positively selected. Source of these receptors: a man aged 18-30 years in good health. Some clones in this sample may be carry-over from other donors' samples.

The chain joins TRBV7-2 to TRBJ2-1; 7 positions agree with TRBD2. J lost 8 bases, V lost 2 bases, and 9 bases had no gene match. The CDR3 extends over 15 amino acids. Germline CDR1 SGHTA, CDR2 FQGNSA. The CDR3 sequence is CASSLREGPRDEQFF. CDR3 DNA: TGTGCCAGCAGCTTAAGGGAGGGGCCGAGAGATGAGCAGTTCTTC.

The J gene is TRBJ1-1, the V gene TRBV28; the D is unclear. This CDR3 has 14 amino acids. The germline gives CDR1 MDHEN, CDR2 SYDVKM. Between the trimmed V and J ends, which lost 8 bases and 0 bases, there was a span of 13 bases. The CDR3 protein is CASAPRQLNTEAFF. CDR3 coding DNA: TGTGCCAGCGCCCCCCGGCAGCTGAACACTGAAGCTTTCTTT.

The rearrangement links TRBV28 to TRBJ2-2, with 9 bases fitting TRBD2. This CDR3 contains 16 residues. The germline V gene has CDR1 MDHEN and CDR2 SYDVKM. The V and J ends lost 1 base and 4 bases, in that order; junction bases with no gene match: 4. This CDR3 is CASSLYSGSTTGELFF. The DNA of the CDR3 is TGTGCCAGCAGTTTATATAGCGGGAGCACCACCGGGGAGCTGTTTTTT. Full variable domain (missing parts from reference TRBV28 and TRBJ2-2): DVKVTQSSRYLVKRTGEKVFLECVQDMDHENMFWYRQDPGLGLRLIYFSYDVKMKEKGDIPEGYSVSREKKERFSLILESASTNQTSMYLCASSLYSGSTTGELFFGEGSRLTVL.